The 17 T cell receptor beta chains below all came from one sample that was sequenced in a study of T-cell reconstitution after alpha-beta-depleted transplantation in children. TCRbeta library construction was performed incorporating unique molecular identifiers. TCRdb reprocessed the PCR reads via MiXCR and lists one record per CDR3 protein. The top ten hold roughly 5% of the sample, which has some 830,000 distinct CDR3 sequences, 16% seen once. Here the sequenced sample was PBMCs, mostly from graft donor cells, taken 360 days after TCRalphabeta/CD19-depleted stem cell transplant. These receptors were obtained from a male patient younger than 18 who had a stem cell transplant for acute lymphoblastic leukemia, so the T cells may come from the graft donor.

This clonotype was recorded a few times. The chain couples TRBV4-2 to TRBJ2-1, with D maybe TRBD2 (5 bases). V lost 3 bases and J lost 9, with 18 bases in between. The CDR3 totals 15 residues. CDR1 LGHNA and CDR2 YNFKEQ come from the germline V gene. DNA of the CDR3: TGTGCCAGCAGCCAGGACCTACTAGACCGGACTGAGCAGTTCTTC. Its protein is CASSQDLLDRTEQFF.

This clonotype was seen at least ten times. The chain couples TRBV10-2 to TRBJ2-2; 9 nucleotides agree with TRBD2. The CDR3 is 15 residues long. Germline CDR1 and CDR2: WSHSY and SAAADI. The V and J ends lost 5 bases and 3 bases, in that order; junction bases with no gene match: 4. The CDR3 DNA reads TGCGCCAGCAGTCTAGCGGGAATTTACACCGGGGAGCTGTTTTTT. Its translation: CASSLAGIYTGELFF.

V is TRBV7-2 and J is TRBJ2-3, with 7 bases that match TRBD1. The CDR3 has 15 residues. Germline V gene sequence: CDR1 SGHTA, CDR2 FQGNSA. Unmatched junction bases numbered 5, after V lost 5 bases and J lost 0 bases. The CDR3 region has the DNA TGTGCCAGCAGCCGGGACAGTACTAGCACAGATACGCAGTATTTT. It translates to CASSRDSTSTDTQYF.

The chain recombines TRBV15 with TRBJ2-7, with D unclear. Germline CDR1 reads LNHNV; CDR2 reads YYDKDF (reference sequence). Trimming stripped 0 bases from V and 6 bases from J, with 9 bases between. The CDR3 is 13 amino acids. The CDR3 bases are TGTGCCACCAGCAGAGATCTGGGATCCGAGCAGTACTTC. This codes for CATSRDLGSEQYF.

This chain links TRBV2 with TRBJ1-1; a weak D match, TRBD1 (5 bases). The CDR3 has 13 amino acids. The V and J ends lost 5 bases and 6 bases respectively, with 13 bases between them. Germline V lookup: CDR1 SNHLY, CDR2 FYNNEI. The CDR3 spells CASSPVGGAEAFF. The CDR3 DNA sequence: TGTGCCAGCAGTCCCGTGGGGGGGGCTGAAGCTTTCTTT.

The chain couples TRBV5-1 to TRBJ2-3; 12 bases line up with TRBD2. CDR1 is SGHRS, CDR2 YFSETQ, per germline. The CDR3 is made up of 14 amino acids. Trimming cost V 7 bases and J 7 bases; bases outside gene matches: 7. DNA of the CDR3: TGCGCCAGCCAACTAGCGGGAGGACTACATACGCAGTATTTT. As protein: CASQLAGGLHTQYF.

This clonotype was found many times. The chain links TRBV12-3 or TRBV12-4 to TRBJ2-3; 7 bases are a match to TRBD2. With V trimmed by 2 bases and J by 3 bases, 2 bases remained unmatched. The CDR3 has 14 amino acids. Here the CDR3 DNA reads TGTGCCAGCAGTTTATGGCGGGGGACAGATACGCAGTATTTT. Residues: CASSLWRGTDTQYF.

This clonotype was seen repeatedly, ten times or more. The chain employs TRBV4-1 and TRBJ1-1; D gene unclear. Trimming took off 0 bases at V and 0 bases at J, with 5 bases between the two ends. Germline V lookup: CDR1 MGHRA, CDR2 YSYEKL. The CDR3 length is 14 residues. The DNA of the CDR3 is TGCGCCAGCAGCCAAGAAGTCGTGAACACTGAAGCTTTCTTT. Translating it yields CASSQEVVNTEAFF.

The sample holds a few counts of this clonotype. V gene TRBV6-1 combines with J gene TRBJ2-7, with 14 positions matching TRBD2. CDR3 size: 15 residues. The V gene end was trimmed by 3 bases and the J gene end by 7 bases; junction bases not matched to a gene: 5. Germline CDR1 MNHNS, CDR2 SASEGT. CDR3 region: CASSETSGRAKEQYF. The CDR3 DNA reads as TGTGCCAGCAGTGAGACTAGCGGGAGGGCGAAAGAGCAGTACTTC.

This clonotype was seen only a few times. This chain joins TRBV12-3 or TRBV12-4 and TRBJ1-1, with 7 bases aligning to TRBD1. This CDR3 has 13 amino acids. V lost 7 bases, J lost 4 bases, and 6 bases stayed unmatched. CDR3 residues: CASKRQGFTEAFF. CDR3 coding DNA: TGTGCCAGCAAAAGACAGGGTTTCACTGAAGCTTTCTTT.

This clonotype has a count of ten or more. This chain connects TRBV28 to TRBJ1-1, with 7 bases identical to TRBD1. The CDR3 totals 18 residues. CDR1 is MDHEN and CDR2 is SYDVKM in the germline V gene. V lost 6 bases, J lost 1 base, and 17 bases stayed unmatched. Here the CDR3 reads CASRKIPRGFLTNTEAFF. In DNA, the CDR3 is TGTGCCAGCAGGAAAATCCCCAGGGGGTTTTTAACGAACACTGAAGCTTTCTTT.

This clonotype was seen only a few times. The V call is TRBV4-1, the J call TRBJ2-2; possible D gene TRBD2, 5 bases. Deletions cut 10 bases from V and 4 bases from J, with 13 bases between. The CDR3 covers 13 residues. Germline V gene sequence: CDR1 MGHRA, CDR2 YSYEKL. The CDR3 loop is CATSSLGTGELFF. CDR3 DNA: TGCGCCACTTCTAGCCTTGGCACCGGGGAGCTGTTTTTT.

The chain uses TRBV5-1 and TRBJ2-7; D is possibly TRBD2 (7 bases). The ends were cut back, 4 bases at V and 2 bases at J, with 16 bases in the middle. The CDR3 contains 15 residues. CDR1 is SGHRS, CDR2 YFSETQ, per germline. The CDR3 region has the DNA TGCGCCAGCAGCCCCCGAAGGGGGGGCCCCTACGAGCAGTACTTC. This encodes CASSPRRGGPYEQYF.

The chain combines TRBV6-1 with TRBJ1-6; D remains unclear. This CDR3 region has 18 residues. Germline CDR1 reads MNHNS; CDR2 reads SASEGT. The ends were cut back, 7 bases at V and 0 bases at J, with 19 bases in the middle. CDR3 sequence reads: CASTNTNRYSSYNSPLHF. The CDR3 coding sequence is TGTGCCAGCACTAATACCAACCGCTATAGCTCCTATAATTCACCCCTCCACTTT.

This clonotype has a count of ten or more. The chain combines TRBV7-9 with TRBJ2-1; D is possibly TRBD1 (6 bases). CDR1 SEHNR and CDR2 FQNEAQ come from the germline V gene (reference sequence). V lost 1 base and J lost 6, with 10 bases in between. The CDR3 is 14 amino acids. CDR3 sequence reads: CASSLGQVGNEQFF. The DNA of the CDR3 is TGTGCCAGCAGCTTAGGACAGGTGGGCAATGAGCAGTTCTTC. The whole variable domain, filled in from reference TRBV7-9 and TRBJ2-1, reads DTGVSQNPRHKITKRGQNVTFRCDPISEHNRLYWYRQTLGQGPEFLTYFQNEAQLEKSRLLSDRFSAERPKGSFSTLEIQRTEQGDSAMYLCASSLGQVGNEQFFGPGTRLTVL.

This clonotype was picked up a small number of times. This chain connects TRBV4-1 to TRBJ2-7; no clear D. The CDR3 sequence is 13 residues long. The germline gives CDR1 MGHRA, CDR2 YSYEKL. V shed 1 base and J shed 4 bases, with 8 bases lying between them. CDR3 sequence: CASSQVPFYEQYF. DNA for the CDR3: TGCGCCAGCAGCCAAGTCCCTTTTTACGAGCAGTACTTC.

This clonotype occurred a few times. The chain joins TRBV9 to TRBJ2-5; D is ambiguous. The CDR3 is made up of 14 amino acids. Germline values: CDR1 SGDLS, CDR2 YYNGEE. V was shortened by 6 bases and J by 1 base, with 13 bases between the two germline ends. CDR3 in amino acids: CASTPMGIQETQYF. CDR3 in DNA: TGTGCCAGCACCCCTATGGGAATCCAAGAGACCCAGTACTTC.